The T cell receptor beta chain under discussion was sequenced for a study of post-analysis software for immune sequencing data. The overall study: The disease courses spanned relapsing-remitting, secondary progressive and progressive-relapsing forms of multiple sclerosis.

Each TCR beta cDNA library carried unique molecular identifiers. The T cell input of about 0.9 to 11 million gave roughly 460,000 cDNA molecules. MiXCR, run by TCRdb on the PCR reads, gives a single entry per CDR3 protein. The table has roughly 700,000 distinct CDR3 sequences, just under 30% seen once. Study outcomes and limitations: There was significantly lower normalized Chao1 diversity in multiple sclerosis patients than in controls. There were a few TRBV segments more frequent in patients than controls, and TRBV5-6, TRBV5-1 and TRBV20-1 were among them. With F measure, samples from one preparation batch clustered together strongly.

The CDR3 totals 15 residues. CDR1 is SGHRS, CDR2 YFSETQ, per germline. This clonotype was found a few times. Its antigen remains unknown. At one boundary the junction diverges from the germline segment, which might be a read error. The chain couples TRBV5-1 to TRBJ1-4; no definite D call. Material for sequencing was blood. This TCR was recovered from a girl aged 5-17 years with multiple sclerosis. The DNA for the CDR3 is TGTGCCAGCAGTTTGGATGGGGCAACTAATGAAAAACTGTTTTTT. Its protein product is CASSLDGATNEKLFF.